This passage covers 25 T cell receptor beta chains from one sample sequenced in a study of blood T cell repertoires in COVID-19. Sequencing used immunoSEQ multiplex PCR; TCRdb keeps in-frame clones, though not all of them. The sample shows about 120,000 clones, 70% to 90% of them seen only once. The sample taken for sequencing was peripheral blood. The receptor set was obtained from a woman in her fifties or sixties with active or convalescent COVID-19.

The CDR3 DNA reads as TGTGCCAGCGCGGGAGGGCGAGGCGGGGAGCTGTTTTTT. Amino acids: CASAGGRGGELFF. The chain combines TRBV9 with TRBJ2-2, with 9 bases matching TRBD2. Germline values: CDR1 SGDLS, CDR2 YYNGEE. The junction had 5 bases not matched to a gene; V was cut back by 7 bases and J by 7 bases. The CDR3 loop spans 13 amino acids.

The chain recombines TRBV29-1 with TRBJ2-7; 10 bases match TRBD1. The CDR3 consists of 12 residues. The germline V gene has CDR1 SQVTM and CDR2 ANQGSEA. J was trimmed by 5 bases and V by 6 bases; bases with no gene match: 4. CDR3 coding DNA: TGCAGCGTGGGACAGGGGAGCGACGAGCAGTACTTC. Translation: CSVGQGSDEQYF.

The chain uses TRBV5-1 and TRBJ2-3, with 10 bases identical to TRBD2. V lost 4 bases and J lost 7; bases outside the gene matches: 9. Germline V gene lookup returns CDR1 SGHRS and CDR2 YFSETQ. The CDR3 is made up of 15 amino acids. The CDR3 here is CASSAGAGGPNTQYF. The CDR3 DNA follows: TGCGCCAGCAGCGCGGGAGCGGGAGGGCCGAATACGCAGTATTTT. Full variable domain (rest looked up from reference TRBV5-1 and TRBJ2-3): KAGVTQTPRYLIKTRGQQVTLSCSPISGHRSVSWYQQTPGQGLQFLFEYFSETQRNKGNFPGRFSGRQFSNSRSEMNVSTLELGDSALYLCASSAGAGGPNTQYFGPGTRLTVL.

The chain has TRBV4-1 and TRBJ2-7, with 7 bases matching TRBD1. V lost 3 bases and J lost 5; bases outside the gene matches: 1. Per germline, CDR1 MGHRA and CDR2 YSYEKL. There are 12 residues in the CDR3. DNA of the CDR3: TGCGCCAGCAGCCAGGGGACAGACGAGCAGTACTTC. It translates to CASSQGTDEQYF.

V is TRBV9 and J is TRBJ1-1; the match to TRBD1 covers 7 bases. In germline, CDR1 is SGDLS, CDR2 YYNGEE. The CDR3 runs to 15 residues. Unmatched junction bases numbered 9, after V lost 3 bases and J lost 4 bases. For the CDR3, the DNA is TGTGCCAGCAGCGCCCAGGGGGGACTGGGCACTGAAGCTTTCTTT. This codes for CASSAQGGLGTEAFF.

The chain is built from TRBV21-1 and TRBJ2-4; the D segment call TRBD2 is taken from the table without a DNA check. TRBV21-1 is labeled a pseudogene. The CDR3 runs to 17 residues. CDR3 coding DNA: TGTGCCAGCAGCAAAGAGGTGACTGTGGTAGCCAAAAACATTCAGTACTTC. The encoded protein is CASSKEVTVVAKNIQYF.

V usage is TRBV29-1 and J usage is TRBJ2-7; 11 bases line up with TRBD2. This CDR3 contains 16 residues. Germline V CDR1 and CDR2: SQVTM, ANQGSEA. Trimming removed 6 bases from V and 0 bases from J; junction bases left unmatched: 10. The CDR3 region is CSVWDLGLAASYEQYF. CDR3 DNA sequence: TGCAGCGTCTGGGATTTGGGACTAGCGGCCTCCTACGAGCAGTACTTC.

This clone was found a few times. The V and J genes are TRBV7-9 and TRBJ2-2; a weak D match, TRBD1 (5 bases). The CDR3 contains 12 residues. Germline CDR1 SEHNR, CDR2 FQNEAQ (reference sequence). For the CDR3, the DNA is TGTGCTTCTATTCCAGGGACCGGGGAGCTGTTTTTT. Its translation: CASIPGTGELFF.

V and J are TRBV27 and TRBJ2-7; weak D call: TRBD2 (6 bases). CDR1 is MNHEY, CDR2 SMNVEV, per germline (reference sequence). V dropped 8 bases and J dropped 6 bases, with 17 bases sitting between them. This CDR3 has 13 amino acids. The CDR3 DNA sequence: TGTGCCAGCGGACGGGAGTTCTTCGTCGAGCAGTACTTC. Protein product: CASGREFFVEQYF.

The chain is built from TRBV5-5 and TRBJ1-4; D is ambiguous. V lost 1 base, J lost 12 bases, and 16 bases lay in between. The CDR3 contains 14 residues. Germline assignment: CDR1 SGHKS and CDR2 YYEKEE (reference sequence). The CDR3 region has the DNA TGTGCCAGCAGCTTGCTTCCTTGGGCGATGGAACTGTTTTTT. It yields the protein CASSLLPWAMELFF.

This clone was observed a single time. The chain employs TRBV7-9 and TRBJ1-3; perhaps TRBD1 as D (6 bases). Trimming took off 5 bases at V and 3 bases at J, with 26 bases between the two ends. In germline, CDR1 is SEHNR, CDR2 FQNEAQ (reference sequence). The CDR3 has 19 residues. CDR3 sequence reads: CASSPRIKNTGIRGNTIYF. The CDR3, as DNA: TGTGCCAGCAGCCCTAGGATAAAGAATACAGGGATCCGTGGAAACACCATATATTTT.

The chain uses TRBV6-1 and TRBJ2-7; possible D gene TRBD2, 5 bases. Trimming cost V 1 base and J 1 base, with 14 bases left between them. Germline loops: CDR1 MNHNS, CDR2 SASEGT. The CDR3 length is 16 residues. This chain's CDR3 is CASSEVRRTGSYEQYF. The CDR3 DNA reads TGTGCCAGCAGTGAAGTGCGGCGGACGGGGTCCTACGAGCAGTACTTC.

This chain connects TRBV13 to TRBJ1-1; a weak D match, TRBD1 (6 bases). The germline V gene has CDR1 PRHDT and CDR2 FYEKMQ (reference sequence). Trimming shortened V by 5 bases and J by 1 base, and 11 bases separated the two germline ends. This CDR3 spans 14 amino acids. CDR3 sequence reads: CASSLGQTNTEAFF. As DNA, the CDR3 is TGTGCCAGCAGCCTCGGACAGACGAACACTGAAGCTTTCTTT.

The chain joins TRBV28 to TRBJ2-7; the D gene is possibly TRBD2 (5 bases). The CDR3 is made up of 12 amino acids. Deletions cut 2 bases from V and 9 bases from J, with 11 bases between. The germline gives CDR1 MDHEN, CDR2 SYDVKM. The CDR3 DNA is TGTGCCAGCAGTTTAGGCTTAGGAGGGCAGTACTTC. Translated: CASSLGLGGQYF.

The genes are TRBV24-1 and TRBJ1-4; 10 bases fit TRBD1. Germline CDR1 and CDR2: KGHDR and SFDVKD. This CDR3 is built from 16 residues. The V gene end was trimmed by 4 bases and the J gene end by 5 bases; junction bases not matched to a gene: 6. The CDR3 DNA sequence: TGTGCCACCAGTGAAGATCCGGGACAGGGGAATGAAAAACTGTTTTTT. Translation: CATSEDPGQGNEKLFF.

The V call is TRBV11-2, the J call TRBJ2-7, with D maybe TRBD1 (5 bases). Trimming took 4 bases from V and 3 from J, leaving 13 bases between them. Germline CDR1 SGHAT, CDR2 FQNNGV. The CDR3 is 14 residues long. For the CDR3, the DNA is TGTGCCAGCAGCTCTTATGGGGCATACTACGAGCAGTACTTC. This translates into CASSSYGAYYEQYF.

This CDR3 is CSVEGVPGPYPTDTQYF. CDR3 nucleotides: TGCAGCGTTGAAGGAGTTCCGGGTCCCTACCCCACAGATACGCAGTATTTT. The chain recombines TRBV29-1 with TRBJ2-3; D remains unclear. Trimming left V 1 base short and J 2 bases short, with 19 bases between. The CDR3 has 17 residues. The V gene's germline CDR1 is SQVTM and CDR2 ANQGSEA.

The chain has TRBV15 and TRBJ2-7, with a weak D call TRBD1 (6 bases). There are 15 residues in the CDR3. V was trimmed by 4 bases and J by 3 bases, leaving 16 bases between them. Germline V gene data show CDR1 as LNHNV and CDR2 as YYDKDF (reference sequence). This chain's CDR3 is CATSILRGKGYEQYF. The CDR3 DNA sequence: TGTGCCACCAGCATCCTGAGGGGGAAGGGCTACGAGCAGTACTTC. Filled out from reference TRBV15 and TRBJ2-7, the complete variable domain reads DAMVIQNPRYQVTQFGKPVTLSCSQTLNHNVMYWYQQKSSQAPKLLFHYYDKDFNNEADTPDNFQSRRPNTSFCFLDIRSPGLGDTAMYLCATSILRGKGYEQYFGPGTRLTVT.

The chain carries TRBV2 and TRBJ1-1; D is unresolved. Deletions cut 1 base from V and 4 bases from J, with 4 bases between. This CDR3 has 12 residues. Germline CDR1 is SNHLY and CDR2 is FYNNEI. This chain's CDR3 is CASSEGRTEAFF. The CDR3 coding sequence is TGTGCCAGCAGTGAAGGTCGCACTGAAGCTTTCTTT. Filled out from reference TRBV2 and TRBJ1-1, the complete variable domain reads EPEVTQTPSHQVTQMGQEVILRCVPISNHLYFYWYRQILGQKVEFLVSFYNNEISEKSEIFDDQFSVERPDGSNFTLKIRSTKLEDSAMYFCASSEGRTEAFFGQGTRLTVV.

V gene TRBV28 combines with J gene TRBJ2-1, with D perhaps TRBD2 (5 bases). The CDR3 covers 13 residues. Trimming shortened V by 9 bases and J by 8 bases, and 17 bases separated the two germline ends. CDR1 MDHEN and CDR2 SYDVKM come from the germline V gene. CDR3 region: CAREWGAIDEQFF. Written as DNA, the CDR3 is TGTGCCAGGGAATGGGGAGCGATTGATGAGCAGTTCTTC.

The gene calls are TRBV2 and TRBJ2-2; TRBD2 agrees at 12 bases. V lost 4 bases to trimming and J lost 1 base; unmatched junction nucleotides: 1. The CDR3 runs to 16 residues. Germline V lookup: CDR1 SNHLY, CDR2 FYNNEI. Here the CDR3 reads CASSVGLAGNTGELFF. The CDR3 DNA reads as TGTGCCAGCAGTGTGGGACTAGCGGGGAACACCGGGGAGCTGTTTTTT.

This clone was seen once. J is TRBJ2-5 and V is TRBV6-2 or TRBV6-3; possibly TRBD1 for D (6 bases). The CDR3 consists of 15 residues. Trimming took 4 bases from V and 2 from J, leaving 14 bases between them. Germline loops: CDR1 MNHEY, CDR2 SVGEGT. The CDR3 is CASSSTDRLQETQYF. For the CDR3, the DNA is TGTGCCAGCAGTTCCACCGACAGGTTACAAGAGACCCAGTACTTC.

The CDR3 bases are TGTGCCAGCAGTTTAGGGCGGCAAGAGACCCAGTACTTC. Its protein is CASSLGRQETQYF. This chain connects TRBV12-3 or TRBV12-4 to TRBJ2-5; D is uncertain. The CDR3 consists of 13 residues. Trimming cost V 1 base and J 2 bases, with 5 bases left between them.

The chain couples TRBV27 to TRBJ1-2; D is unresolved. The germline V gene has CDR1 MNHEY and CDR2 SMNVEV (reference sequence). CDR3 size: 12 residues. Between the trimmed V and J ends, which lost 7 bases and 2 bases, there was a span of 8 bases. CDR3 DNA: TGTGCCAGCAAAAAGCGAAACTATGGCTACACCTTC. This translates into CASKKRNYGYTF.

The chain recombines TRBV19 with TRBJ2-7; 7 nucleotides align to TRBD2. Germline trimming cut 5 bases from V and 1 base from J; bases unmatched to any gene: 5. In germline, CDR1 is LNHDA, CDR2 SQIVND (reference sequence). The CDR3 loop spans 14 amino acids. CDR3 region: CASSLTSQSYEQYF. The CDR3 DNA reads TGTGCCAGTAGTTTGACTAGCCAATCCTACGAGCAGTACTTC.